Listed below are T cell receptor beta chains from one sample, sequenced in a study of blood T cells in healthy people across ages. MiXCR was run by TCRdb on the 5' RACE reads, yielding one entry per CDR3 protein. The top ten clones hold approximately 10% of a sample with 750,000 to 1,000,000 distinct CDR3 sequences, approximately 32% of them seen once. This same sample was also part of a study on T cells of mothers and their children.

Sequencing was done on a sample of blood. The receptors derive from a woman aged 40 to 50 in good health. Each CDR3 is given with its conserved first and last residue. The D gene is left open where the match is weak. Size is omitted from some rows. Given values are once, few, many or a class for expanded clones.

few | TRBJ2-1 | TRBV20-1 | - | CSAREGEQFF | TGCAGTGCTAGAGAGGGTGAGCAGTTCTTC
- | TRBJ1-2 | TRBV4-1 | - | CASSQVTKTPEFYGYTF | TGCGCCAGCAGCCAAGTTACGAAGACACCCGAATTCTATGGCTACACCTTC
few | TRBJ2-1 | TRBV5-1 | TRBD1 | CASSPGQERAQFF | TGCGCCAGCAGCCCAGGACAGGAGCGTGCACAGTTCTTC
many | TRBJ2-3 | TRBV6-5 | - | CASRPRRVITDTQYF | TGTGCCAGCAGGCCCCGGCGGGTAATCACAGATACGCAGTATTTT
few | TRBJ2-7 | TRBV7-2 | - | CASSPQGGGYGQYF | TGTGCCAGCAGCCCCCAGGGAGGTGGTTACGGGCAGTACTTC
few | TRBJ1-5 | TRBV20-1 | - | CSRGQPNQPQHF | TGCAGTCGTGGACAGCCAAATCAGCCCCAGCATTTT
- | TRBJ2-2 | TRBV12-3/TRBV12-4 | TRBD1 | CAGSRDSGAGELFF | TGTGCCGGCTCCAGGGACAGTGGCGCCGGGGAGCTGTTTTTT
few | TRBJ1-5 | TRBV27 | - | CASRAVSNQPQHF | TGTGCCAGCAGGGCCGTTAGCAATCAGCCCCAGCATTTT
few | TRBJ2-5 | TRBV12-3/TRBV12-4 | TRBD2 | CASSFTSGETQYF | TGTGCCAGCAGTTTTACTAGCGGAGAGACCCAGTACTTC
few | TRBJ2-4 | TRBV2 | - | CASSEQADLAKNIQYF | TGTGCCAGCAGTGAACAAGCCGACTTAGCCAAAAACATTCAGTACTTC
many | TRBJ1-2 | TRBV9 | - | CASSVEPTPGSFGYTF | TGTGCCAGCAGCGTAGAACCCACTCCAGGGTCCTTTGGCTACACCTTC
few | TRBJ1-4 | TRBV6-6 | TRBD1 | CASSWDRGNEKLFF | TGTGCCAGCAGTTGGGACAGGGGGAATGAAAAACTGTTTTTT
- | TRBJ2-2 | TRBV12-3/TRBV12-4 | - | CASTPSGQRAGELFF | TGTGCCAGCACCCCTTCGGGACAACGGGCCGGGGAGCTGTTTTTT
- | TRBJ1-1 | TRBV2 | - | CASNILVMNTEAFF | TGTGCCAGCAATATTTTGGTCATGAACACTGAAGCTTTCTTT
many | TRBJ2-6 | TRBV6-6 | - | CASSSTGAGANVLTF | TGTGCCAGCAGCTCGACAGGAGCTGGGGCCAACGTCCTGACTTTC
many | TRBJ2-7 | TRBV29-1 | - | CRGALSSYEQYF | TGCAGGGGGGCCTTGAGCTCCTACGAGCAGTACTTC
many | TRBJ2-1 | TRBV3-1 | TRBD1 | CASSQAQGTFDNEQFF | TGTGCCAGCAGCCAAGCACAGGGGACCTTTGACAATGAGCAGTTCTTC
- | TRBJ2-7 | TRBV20-1 | - | CSASDRFYEQYF | TGCAGTGCTTCCGACAGGTTCTACGAGCAGTACTTC
many | TRBJ1-6 | TRBV20-1 | TRBD1 | CSARTRGFNSPLHF | TGCAGTGCACGTACCAGGGGGTTTAATTCACCCCTCCACTTT
many | TRBJ2-5 | TRBV10-3 | - | CAISGTSQETQYF | TGTGCCATCAGTGGGACGAGCCAAGAGACCCAGTACTTC
few | TRBJ1-1 | TRBV11-2 | TRBD1 | CASSSGGPKNTEAFF | TGTGCCAGCAGCTCAGGGGGGCCGAAGAACACTGAAGCTTTCTTT
many | TRBJ2-7 | TRBV20-1 | - | CSASSQGSHEQYF | TGCAGTGCTAGTTCTCAGGGGTCCCACGAGCAGTACTTC
- | TRBJ1-2 | TRBV5-1 | TRBD1 | CASSPSASGGSHYGYTF | TGCGCCAGCAGCCCGTCCGCCTCAGGGGGCAGTCACTATGGCTACACCTTC
few | TRBJ2-5 | TRBV6-6 | - | CASSYPMGETQYF | TGTGCCAGCAGTTACCCCATGGGAGAGACCCAGTACTTC
few | TRBJ2-1 | TRBV3-1 | TRBD1 | CASSQGQGSRYNEQFF | TGTGCCAGCAGCCAGGGACAGGGGAGTAGGTACAATGAGCAGTTCTTC
- | TRBJ2-1 | TRBV30 | - | CAWSVQGGTYNEQFF | TGTGCCTGGAGTGTACAAGGAGGAACCTACAATGAGCAGTTCTTC